Listed below are T cell receptor beta chains from one sample, sequenced in a study of T cell responses to AZD1222 COVID-19 vaccine. TCRdb's table, derived via immunoSEQ multiplex PCR, lists solely in-frame clones and lacks some. Altogether around 100,000 clones are present, nearly 90% being singletons, with the ten largest covering roughly 9%. This material consisted of peripheral blood, taken on day 0 of AZD1222 vaccination. The origin of the receptors is an adult in good health. Both conserved end residues are part of each CDR3. A D gene is named only where the DNA matches it firmly. Size tells how often a clone was seen (once, few, many) or the class of an expanded clone, and some rows leave it out.

DNA	CDR3	size	D	V	J
TGTGCCAGCAGTGACAGTGAGGGGGATAATCAGCCCCAGCATTTT	CASSDSEGDNQPQHF	-	-	TRBV2	TRBJ1-5
TGTGCCAGCAGCTTATCGGGCCTCACTGGGAATGAGCAGTTCTTC	CASSLSGLTGNEQFF	-	-	TRBV7-3	TRBJ2-1
TGCAGCGTCGTACGACAGGGCGTGGATGAGCAGTTCTTC	CSVVRQGVDEQFF	-	TRBD1	TRBV29-1	TRBJ2-1
TGTGCCAGTAGTATAGGGGACAGATCCACTGAAGCTTTCTTT	CASSIGDRSTEAFF	once	TRBD1	TRBV19	TRBJ1-1
TGTGCCAGCAGCCCACGCCAGGGGTACACCGGGGAGCTGTTTTTT	CASSPRQGYTGELFF	-	-	TRBV27	TRBJ2-2
TGTGCCAGCAGTTACCCACAGGGGGCGAATGGCTACACCTTC	CASSYPQGANGYTF	-	TRBD1	TRBV6-5	TRBJ1-2
TGTGCCAGCAGCTTACCTGGACAAGATGAGCAGTTCTTC	CASSLPGQDEQFF	-	-	TRBV7-6	TRBJ2-1
TGTGCCAGCAGTGCCCGGGACAGATATTACGAGCAGTACTTC	CASSARDRYYEQYF	-	TRBD1	TRBV25-1	TRBJ2-7
TGTGCCAGCAGTTACCAGGGGATGGACTATGGCTACACCTTC	CASSYQGMDYGYTF	once	-	TRBV6-5	TRBJ1-2
TGTGCCTGGAGTGTATTTCGACCGGGACAGGGGAGCCAGCCCCAGCATTTT	CAWSVFRPGQGSQPQHF	-	TRBD1	TRBV30	TRBJ1-5
TGTGCCAGCAGTTACTGGGAGGGGATGGGTTCACCCCTCCACTTT	CASSYWEGMGSPLHF	-	-	TRBV6-5	TRBJ1-6
TGTGCCAGCACCGCCGACGGGGGGCGGGTTCAGCCCCAGCATTTT	CASTADGGRVQPQHF	-	-	TRBV7-8	TRBJ1-5
TGTGCCAGCAGCGCCTCCGGGACTAGCGGTTACGAGCAGTACTTC	CASSASGTSGYEQYF	once	TRBD2	TRBV9	TRBJ2-7
TGTGCCAGTAGGGACGGAGTGGACCTTTTCGCTTTCTTT	CASRDGVDLFAFF	-	-	TRBV19	TRBJ1-1
TGTGCCCTAGGGAACAGGGGGGCAGATCAGCCCCAGCATTTT	CALGNRGADQPQHF	-	TRBD1	TRBV6-5	TRBJ1-5
TGTGCCACCCGGACCCTGCTAGATACGCAGTATTTT	CATRTLLDTQYF	-	-	TRBV6-5	TRBJ2-3
TGCGCCAGCAGTGAGATGGGTCAGGTGGATCGAGGATTTAATTCACCCCTCCACTTT	CASSEMGQVDRGFNSPLHF	-	-	TRBV10-1	TRBJ1-6
TGTGCCAGCAGCCTCGGGACAGGGTATGGGGCTGAAGCTTTCTTT	CASSLGTGYGAEAFF	-	TRBD1	TRBV28	TRBJ1-1
TGTGCCAGCAGCCAATTCTTAGACAGGAAAGACATTCAGCCCCAGCATTTT	CASSQFLDRKDIQPQHF	-	-	TRBV3-1/TRBV3-2	TRBJ1-5
TGTGCCAGCAGCTTCTTGGGTAGCGGAACCTACGAGCAGTACTTC	CASSFLGSGTYEQYF	-	-	TRBV7-9	TRBJ2-7
TGCGCCAGCAGCCAAGATAGGGACAGGGGGCCCAATAGCAATCAGCCCCAGCATTTT	CASSQDRDRGPNSNQPQHF	-	TRBD1	TRBV4-3	TRBJ1-5
TGTGCCAGCAGCTTAACCGTCGGTGGGAGGTCAGATACGCAGTATTTT	CASSLTVGGRSDTQYF	-	-	TRBV11-2	TRBJ2-3
TGTGCCAGCAGCTTAGTGGTATATGAGCAGTTCTTC	CASSLVVYEQFF	-	-	TRBV7-9	TRBJ2-1
TGTGCCAGCAGTTATTCCGATGAGCAGTTCTTC	CASSYSDEQFF	-	-	TRBV12-3/TRBV12-4	TRBJ2-1
TGTGCCAGCTCCCGTGTGAACACTGAAGCTTTCTTT	CASSRVNTEAFF	-	-	TRBV6-6	TRBJ1-1
TGTGCCCTAGGCTGGTTCGGGAGGACTGGAAACACCATATATTTT	CALGWFGRTGNTIYF	-	-	TRBV7-2	TRBJ1-3
TGTGCCACCAGCAGAGTGGGGGCGAACAATGAGCAGTTCTTC	CATSRVGANNEQFF	-	-	TRBV15	TRBJ2-1
TGTGCCAGCAGCTTATATCGGGGGGGGACTGAAGCTTTCTTT	CASSLYRGGTEAFF	-	-	TRBV7-2	TRBJ1-1
TGTGCCAGCAGCTTAGGACCGGGAAGCTCCTATAATTCACCCCTCCACTTT	CASSLGPGSSYNSPLHF	once	-	TRBV7-2	TRBJ1-6
TGTGCCAGCAGCCCATCGGGGCGGGGGGGCCGGTCTCTCTACGAGCAGTACTTC	CASSPSGRGGRSLYEQYF	-	TRBD2	TRBV7-2	TRBJ2-7
TGTGCCAGCAGCTTAGCCCGGATCTCCTACGAGCAGTACTTC	CASSLARISYEQYF	once	-	TRBV7-8	TRBJ2-7
TGTGCCAGCAGCCGGGCCGCTTGGGCCTACGAGCAGTACTTC	CASSRAAWAYEQYF	-	-	TRBV6-5	TRBJ2-7
TGTGCCCGGATGAGGGGGGACAGCAATCAGCCCCAGCATTTT	CARMRGDSNQPQHF	-	-	TRBV5-4	TRBJ1-5
TGCGCCAGCAGCCCGTGGGACAGGGGTAATTCACCCCTCCACTTT	CASSPWDRGNSPLHF	-	TRBD1	TRBV5-1	TRBJ1-6
TGTGCCAGCACCTTGGGTCAGGGGGCTTACAATGAGCAGTTCTTC	CASTLGQGAYNEQFF	-	TRBD1	TRBV11-1	TRBJ2-1
TGTGCCAGCAGTTATGGTGACCCCGGGGAGACCCAGTACTTC	CASSYGDPGETQYF	-	-	TRBV6-6	TRBJ2-5
TGTGCCAGCAGTGAATTCAGGGGCCCGGGGCCCTACGAGCAGTACTTC	CASSEFRGPGPYEQYF	-	-	TRBV25-1	TRBJ2-7
TGTGCCAGCAGCTTGGACCCGGGGGCTGAAGCTTTCTTT	CASSLDPGAEAFF	-	-	TRBV5-6	TRBJ1-1
TGCGCCAGCAGCCCCACCTCACAGGGGCGCGGTGGGTACTTC	CASSPTSQGRGGYF	-	TRBD1	TRBV4-1	TRBJ2-7
TGTGCCTGGGGTCAGGGGGCGGGAGGCTACACCTTC	CAWGQGAGGYTF	-	TRBD1	TRBV30	TRBJ1-2
TGTGCCAGCAGCAGAAACATGGGGGAGCAGTTCTTC	CASSRNMGEQFF	-	-	TRBV7-3	TRBJ2-1
TGTGCCAGCAGTTTAGGGTCAGGGGGCCTTCAGCCCCAGCATTTT	CASSLGSGGLQPQHF	-	TRBD1	TRBV28	TRBJ1-5
TGTGCCTGGAAACGGCCAGGCTGGAACACTGAAGCTTTCTTT	CAWKRPGWNTEAFF	once	-	TRBV30	TRBJ1-1
TGTGCCAGTAGTAGCTCAAGGGGCTTGAACACTGAAGCTTTCTTT	CASSSSRGLNTEAFF	-	-	TRBV19	TRBJ1-1
TGTGCCAGCAGTTCTGAGGGGGCTATAGAGGAAAAACTGTTTTTT	CASSSEGAIEEKLFF	-	TRBD1	TRBV27	TRBJ1-4
TGTGCCAGTGGGGGTTTAGGGACAGGGGTTACTGAAGCTTTCTTT	CASGGLGTGVTEAFF	-	TRBD1	TRBV19	TRBJ1-1
TGCGCCAGCAGCCCGGAGGGACTAGCGGGGCGACATGAGCAGTTCTTC	CASSPEGLAGRHEQFF	-	TRBD2	TRBV4-1	TRBJ2-1
TGCGCCAGCAGCCGGCGGACAGGGAGTAACTATGGCTACACCTTC	CASSRRTGSNYGYTF	once	TRBD1	TRBV4-3	TRBJ1-2
TGCGCCAGCAGCAAGAGGGCAGGGGGCTATGAAAAACTGTTTTTT	CASSKRAGGYEKLFF	-	TRBD1	TRBV4-1	TRBJ1-4
TGTGCCAGCAGCGCGGGGGGCCGGTCCCCAGATACGCAGTATTTT	CASSAGGRSPDTQYF	-	TRBD2	TRBV6-4	TRBJ2-3
TGTGCCAGCAGTTACCAGGGGTGGAATTCACCCCTCCACTTT	CASSYQGWNSPLHF	-	-	TRBV6-5	TRBJ1-6
TGTGCCAGCAACCAGGGAGGTGAAGCTTTCTTT	CASNQGGEAFF	-	-	TRBV5-6	TRBJ1-1
TGTGCCAGTAGGCAGTATAGCTACACCGGGGAGCTGTTTTTT	CASRQYSYTGELFF	few	-	TRBV19	TRBJ2-2
TGCGCCAGCAGCAGGGGCCTTCGGACAGGGGGTGAAAAACTGTTTTTT	CASSRGLRTGGEKLFF	-	TRBD1	TRBV5-1	TRBJ1-4
TGTGCCAGCAGCCCAACCGGGACAGGGGGCTTTTACACTGAAGCTTTCTTT	CASSPTGTGGFYTEAFF	-	TRBD1	TRBV7-9	TRBJ1-1